A selection of T cell receptor beta chains follows, all from one sample in a study of blood T cells in healthy people across ages. TCRdb reprocessed the 5' RACE reads via MiXCR and lists one record per CDR3 protein. Among roughly 500,000 distinct CDR3 sequences, about 25% were seen once, and the ten largest hold 7.5% to 9%. This same sample was also taken into another study, of T cells of mothers and their children.

The sequencing sample was made of blood. These receptors came from a boy aged 5-17 years in good health. Both conserved end residues are part of each CDR3. A D gene is named only where the DNA matches it firmly. Not all rows give a size; the values are once, few, many and, for expanded clones, a class.

>TRBV4-3|TRBD1|TRBJ1-2|.
CASSQFGTGRGYTF
>TRBV2|.|TRBJ2-7|many
CASLNIYEQYF
>TRBV28|.|TRBJ2-1|few
CASSSGMYNEQFF
>TRBV4-3|TRBD1|TRBJ1-2|few
CASSQADRVVNGYTF
>TRBV7-3|.|TRBJ2-3|few
CASSLSGYTDTQYF
>TRBV27|.|TRBJ1-2|few
CASNLRGGVNYGYTF
>TRBV5-1|TRBD2|TRBJ2-5|.
CASSFNSGRSETQYF
>TRBV6-5|.|TRBJ1-6|few
CARRAYNSPLHF
>TRBV6-5|.|TRBJ1-4|few
CASSYRDGEKLFF
>TRBV27|.|TRBJ2-5|few
CASGLWEIKETQYF
>TRBV5-1|.|TRBJ1-1|few
CASSQNQGSGTEAFF
>TRBV29-1|.|TRBJ2-7|.
CSVLVGRSYEQYF